Each of the 23 T cell receptor beta chains below was sequenced from the same sample in a study of cytomegalovirus exposure and HLA in healthy donors. Primers for the PCR totalled 60 Vbeta and 13 Jbeta. The assay was immunoSEQ multiplex PCR, and TCRdb's table has in-frame clones only and misses some. The profile shows about 78,000 clones, 80% of them singletons. What was sequenced was PBMCs. These receptors were obtained from a woman aged 45-59 years in good health and CMV-seropositive.

The V call is TRBV19, the J call TRBJ2-7; 10 bases are a match to TRBD1. With V trimmed by 3 bases and J by 1 base, 6 bases remained unmatched. The CDR3 consists of 16 residues. Germline V CDR1 and CDR2: LNHDA, SQIVND (reference sequence). The CDR3 DNA reads TGTGCCAGTAGTATCGGGGCGGGACAGGGGTCCTACGAGCAGTACTTC. Protein sequence: CASSIGAGQGSYEQYF. Full variable domain (remainder filled in from reference TRBV19 and TRBJ2-7): DGGITQSPKYLFRKEGQNVTLSCEQNLNHDAMYWYRQDPGQGLRLIYYSQIVNDFQKGDIAEGYSVSREKKESFPLTVTSAQKNPTAFYLCASSIGAGQGSYEQYFGPGTRLTVT.

This chain joins TRBV7-9 and TRBJ2-3; 14 bases match TRBD2. This CDR3 contains 16 residues. V shed 3 bases, J shed 8 bases, and the junction held 7 bases outside the gene matches. Germline V CDR1 and CDR2: SEHNR, FQNEAQ (reference sequence). CDR3 nucleotides: TGTGCCAGCAGCTTCCAGACTAGCGGGAGGGAAATTACGCAGTATTTT. It specifies CASSFQTSGREITQYF.

This clone was observed once. The rearrangement links TRBV7-6 to TRBJ2-5; no firm D call. This CDR3 is 16 amino acids long. Germline CDR1 is SGHVS and CDR2 is FNYEAQ. The V end lost 5 bases, the J end lost 9 bases, and 25 bases lay between the germline ends. The CDR3, as DNA: TGTGCCAGCAGCCAATCCCCCCCCCGCCCGAGTGAGGCCCAGTACTTC. Translating it yields CASSQSPPRPSEAQYF.

This chain connects TRBV6-5 to TRBJ2-1; 8 bases match TRBD1. Germline V gives CDR1 MNHEY, CDR2 SVGAGI. This CDR3 has 16 amino acids. The V and J ends lost 3 bases and 7 bases, in that order; junction bases with no gene match: 11. The CDR3 sequence: CASSYGSGGIENEQFF. The CDR3 region has the DNA TGTGCCAGCAGTTATGGGTCAGGGGGCATAGAGAATGAGCAGTTCTTC.

The chain employs TRBV7-2 and TRBJ2-3; 7 bases are shared with TRBD2. Trimming removed 4 bases from V and 0 bases from J; junction bases left unmatched: 4. This CDR3 spans 15 amino acids. Germline V gene lookup returns CDR1 SGHTA and CDR2 FQGNSA. This CDR3 reads CASSSTSSSTDTQYF. The DNA for the CDR3 is TGTGCCAGCAGCTCGACTAGCAGTAGCACAGATACGCAGTATTTT. Based on the CDR3 plus reference TRBV7-2 and TRBJ2-3, the full variable domain is GAGVSQSPSNKVTEKGKDVELRCDPISGHTALYWYRQSLGQGLEFLIYFQGNSAPDKSGLPSDRFSAERTGGSVSTLTIQRTQQEDSAVYLCASSSTSSSTDTQYFGPGTRLTVL.

DNA of the CDR3: TGCGCCAGCAGCTTGAGTGAACACCAAGTAAACACCGGGGAGCTGTTTTTT. This encodes CASSLSEHQVNTGELFF. The chain uses TRBV5-1 and TRBJ2-2; D not certain. The CDR3 consists of 17 residues. Trimming stripped 1 base from V and 2 bases from J, with 15 bases between. CDR1 is SGHRS, CDR2 YFSETQ, per germline.

This rearrangement joins TRBV30 to TRBJ2-3, with a tentative D call TRBD1 (5 bases). The germline CDR1 and CDR2 sequences are GTSNPN and SVGIG (reference sequence). This CDR3 has 16 residues. V lost 2 bases and J 3 bases, leaving 18 bases between the germline ends. CDR3 nucleotides: TGTGCCTGGAGTCATATTACACAGGCGTGGACAGATACGCAGTATTTT. Amino acid sequence: CAWSHITQAWTDTQYF.

The chain uses TRBV7-6 and TRBJ2-3, with 16 bases matching TRBD2. The germline V gene has CDR1 SGHVS and CDR2 FNYEAQ. The CDR3 length is 18 residues. V shed 1 base and J 3 bases; nucleotides not matched to a gene: 4. The CDR3 region is CASSLGGLAGGQTDTQYF. In DNA, the CDR3 is TGTGCCAGCAGCTTAGGGGGACTAGCGGGGGGGCAAACAGATACGCAGTATTTT.

This clone appeared a few times. The chain is built from TRBV19 and TRBJ1-5; 8 nucleotides match TRBD1. The CDR3 sequence is 16 residues long. Looked up from germline, CDR1 is LNHDA and CDR2 is SQIVND (reference sequence). V dropped 5 bases and J dropped 4; count of bases not matched to a gene: 10. CDR3 DNA sequence: TGTGCCAGTAGTTCGGCAGGGGGCCACCTTAATCAGCCCCAGCATTTT. As protein: CASSSAGGHLNQPQHF.

The chain couples TRBV30 to TRBJ2-7; D may be TRBD2 (6 bases). V lost 0 bases and J lost 1, with 16 bases in between. The CDR3 runs to 16 residues. Germline assignment: CDR1 GTSNPN and CDR2 SVGIG (reference sequence). CDR3 protein: CAWSVPWRGWSYEQYF. The CDR3 nucleotides read TGTGCCTGGAGTGTACCTTGGAGGGGCTGGTCCTACGAGCAGTACTTC.

The J gene is TRBJ2-7, the V gene TRBV5-1; D is perhaps TRBD1 (6 bases). The CDR3 loop spans 16 amino acids. Trimming removed 0 bases from V and 1 base from J, with 14 bases in between. Germline V CDR1 and CDR2: SGHRS, YFSETQ. CDR3 residues: CASSLDPGENSYEQYF. The CDR3 coding sequence is TGCGCCAGCAGCTTGGATCCAGGGGAAAATTCCTACGAGCAGTACTTC.

This chain joins TRBV5-5 and TRBJ2-7, with a weak D call TRBD1 (6 bases). This CDR3 spans 15 amino acids. V was pared by 4 bases and J by 3 bases, with 17 bases between. CDR1 is SGHKS and CDR2 is YYEKEE in the germline V gene (reference sequence). In DNA form, the CDR3 reads TGTGCCAGCAGCCTATACCCGGACAGAGTCTACGAGCAGTACGTC. Translated: CASSLYPDRVYEQYV.

This clone was observed a handful of times. The gene calls are TRBV2 and TRBJ1-6; D not certain. CDR1 is SNHLY and CDR2 is FYNNEI in the germline V gene. CDR3 length: 15 residues. The V gene lost 1 base and the J gene lost 7 bases, with 11 bases spanning the gap. The CDR3 sequence is CASSEGGRINSPLHF. The CDR3 bases are TGTGCCAGCAGTGAAGGCGGAAGAATCAATTCACCCCTCCACTTT.

The rearrangement links TRBV6-4 to TRBJ2-6; 7 bases map to TRBD1. The V gene end was trimmed by 4 bases and the J gene end by 0 bases; junction bases not matched to a gene: 3. Germline V gives CDR1 MRHNA, CDR2 SNTAGT. The CDR3 is 16 residues long. The CDR3 loop reads CASSGSGGSGANVLTF. The CDR3 DNA sequence: TGTGCCAGCAGTGGATCAGGGGGCTCTGGGGCCAACGTCCTGACTTTC.

V and J are TRBV11-2 and TRBJ2-1; D not certain. Germline V gene lookup returns CDR1 SGHAT and CDR2 FQNNGV. The length of the CDR3 is 13 residues. The germline V and J ends were trimmed by 1 base and 6 bases, with 7 bases remaining between them. CDR3 coding DNA: TGTGCCAGCAGCTTAGGTCTAATCAATGAGCAGTTCTTC. It specifies CASSLGLINEQFF.

This clone has a handful of counts. The chain has TRBV27 and TRBJ1-1; D unclear. This CDR3 has 13 residues. Trimming left V 4 bases short and J 0 bases short, with 6 bases between. In germline, CDR1 is MNHEY, CDR2 SMNVEV (reference sequence). CDR3 DNA: TGTGCCAGCAGTTACCAGATGAACACTGAAGCTTTCTTT. This gives the protein CASSYQMNTEAFF.

The CDR3 reads CASSLSETNTEAFF. The CDR3 region has the DNA TGTGCCAGCAGCTTATCCGAGACAAACACTGAAGCTTTCTTT. V is TRBV7-9 and J is TRBJ1-1; D ambiguous. The CDR3 consists of 14 residues. CDR1 and CDR2 from the germline V gene are SEHNR and FQNEAQ (reference sequence). Deletions cut 2 bases from V and 2 bases from J, with 9 bases between.

The V gene is TRBV6-1, the J gene TRBJ1-1; D is undetermined. Germline-derived CDR1 and CDR2 are MNHNS and SASEGT. This CDR3 contains 13 residues. Trimming shortened V by 5 bases and J by 4 bases, and 11 bases separated the two germline ends. CDR3 in amino acids: CASSRQYGTEAFF. In DNA form, the CDR3 reads TGTGCCAGCAGTCGACAATATGGCACTGAAGCTTTCTTT.

In its sample, this clone was seen a few times. The chain is built from TRBV28 and TRBJ1-2, with TRBD1 identical over 12 bases. CDR3 length: 15 residues. CDR1 and CDR2 (germline): MDHEN, SYDVKM. The V and J ends lost 6 bases and 4 bases, in that order; junction bases with no gene match: 6. The CDR3 protein is CASRSGTGGFYGYTF. For the CDR3, the DNA is TGTGCCAGCAGATCCGGGACAGGGGGCTTCTATGGCTACACCTTC.

The chain carries TRBV5-6 and TRBJ1-5; D unresolved. The V end was cut by 0 bases, the J end by 7 bases, with 14 bases between. The CDR3 is 15 residues long. Germline V gene data show CDR1 as SGHDT and CDR2 as YYEEEE. As DNA, the CDR3 is TGTGCCAGCAGCTTGGAGGGCGGGAGAGGGCAGCCCCAGCATTTT. Protein: CASSLEGGRGQPQHF.

The chain couples TRBV27 to TRBJ1-4, with 8 bases fitting TRBD1. The V gene's germline CDR1 is MNHEY and CDR2 SMNVEV (reference sequence). The trim removed 6 bases at V and 7 bases at J, leaving 10 bases unmatched. The CDR3 is made up of 15 amino acids. The CDR3 bases are TGTGCCAGCAGCTACGGCAGGGGGCAGGTTGAAAAACTGTTTTTT. Translating gives CASSYGRGQVEKLFF.

This chain connects TRBV11-1 to TRBJ2-1, with TRBD2 matching over 7 bases. V lost 1 base and J lost 2; bases outside the gene matches: 2. Germline assignment: CDR1 SGHAT and CDR2 FQDESV (reference sequence). This CDR3 has 15 amino acids. CDR3 bases: TGTGCCAGCAGCTTAGGTGGGACTACCTACAATGAGCAGTTCTTC. Translation: CASSLGGTTYNEQFF.

CDR3 DNA sequence: TGTGCCAGCAGCCACTCCTACAATGAGCAGTTCTTC. Protein product: CASSHSYNEQFF. The chain uses TRBV7-9 and TRBJ2-1; no clear D. The V gene lost 5 bases and the J gene lost 0 bases, with 2 bases spanning the gap. This CDR3 is built from 12 residues. Germline CDR1 reads SEHNR; CDR2 reads FQNEAQ (reference sequence).